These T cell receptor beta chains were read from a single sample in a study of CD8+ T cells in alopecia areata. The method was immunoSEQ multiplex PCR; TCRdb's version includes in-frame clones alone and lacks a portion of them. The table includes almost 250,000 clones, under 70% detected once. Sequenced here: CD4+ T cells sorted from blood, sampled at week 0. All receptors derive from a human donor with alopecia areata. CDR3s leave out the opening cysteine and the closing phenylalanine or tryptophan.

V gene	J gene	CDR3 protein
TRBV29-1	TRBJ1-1	SVEFAAGNTEAF
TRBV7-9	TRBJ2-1	ASTLISEQF
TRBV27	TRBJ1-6	ASSLSGRGVTLH
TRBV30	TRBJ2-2	AWKGRLASAGELF
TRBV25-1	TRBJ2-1	ASSGQEIYNEQF
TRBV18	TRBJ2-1	ASSPGNEQF
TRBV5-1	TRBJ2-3	ASSLWAGKGDTQY
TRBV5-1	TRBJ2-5	ASSLGGPIQETQY
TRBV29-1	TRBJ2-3	SVATSRTDTQY
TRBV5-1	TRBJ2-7	ASSLVAGTTYEQY
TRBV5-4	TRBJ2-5	ASSVTTQETQY
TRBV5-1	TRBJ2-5	ASSLGAQETQY
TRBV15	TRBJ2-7	ATSMRQGSGEQY
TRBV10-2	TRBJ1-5	ASSGQGLSNQPQH
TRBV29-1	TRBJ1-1	STVTRSEAF
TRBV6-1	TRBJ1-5	ASSEAGDRNQPQH
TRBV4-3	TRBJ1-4	ASSQVRGEKLF
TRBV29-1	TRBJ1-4	GVQGTNEKLF
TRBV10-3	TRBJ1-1	AISEGGSITEAF
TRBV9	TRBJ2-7	ASSVGGSYEQY
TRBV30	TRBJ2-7	AWSGTGQGWQY
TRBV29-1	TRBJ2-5	SVVAGAYQETQY
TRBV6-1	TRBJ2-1	ASSVVGGGEQF
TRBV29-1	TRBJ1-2	SIGGYT
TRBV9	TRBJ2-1	ASSLVGGNEQF
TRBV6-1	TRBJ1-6	ASSDLPPGGWNSPLH
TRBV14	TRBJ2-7	ASSRGPGEGSYEQY
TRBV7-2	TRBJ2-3	ASNRKRGTPITDTQY
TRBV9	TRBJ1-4	ASSVGHSTNEKLF
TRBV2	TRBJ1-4	ASSEAAGYEKLF